One and the same sample provided the 18 T cell receptor beta chains below, sequenced in a study of blood T cell repertoires in COVID-19. Profiling relied on immunoSEQ multiplex PCR, and the TCRdb table lists in-frame clones only, not all of them. Of about 150,000 clones in the sample, approximately 81% are singletons; the top ten hold less than 15%. The sample was peripheral blood. Receptors were obtained from a man between 18 and 29 years old with active or convalescent COVID-19.

The genes are TRBV7-8 and TRBJ2-7, with 7 nucleotides matching TRBD1. Germline loops: CDR1 SGHVS, CDR2 FQNEAQ. The CDR3 spans 13 residues. The J segment lost 3 bases and the V segment lost 5 bases, leaving 4 bases of the junction unmatched. The CDR3 loop reads CASSRDSLYEQYF. Here the CDR3 DNA reads TGTGCCAGCAGCCGGGACAGCCTCTACGAGCAGTACTTC.

This chain uses TRBV25-1 with TRBJ1-6; no clear D. The CDR3 loop spans 15 amino acids. CDR1 and CDR2 from the germline V gene are MGHDK and SYGVNS. The ends were cut back, 10 bases at V and 7 bases at J, with 20 bases in the middle. The CDR3 loop reads CATSYSNRGNSPLHF. CDR3 sequence (DNA): TGTGCCACCTCCTATTCGAATCGGGGAAATTCACCCCTCCACTTT.

The rearrangement uses TRBV3-1 (or the pseudogene TRBV3-2) and TRBJ2-1; TRBD1 is a possible D gene (6 bases). The CDR3 spans 15 residues. V was shortened by 4 bases and J by 3 bases, with 13 bases between the two germline ends. Germline assignment: CDR1 LGHDT and CDR2 YNNKEL (reference sequence). CDR3 DNA sequence: TGTGCCAGCAGCCTACCGGGACACCTCTACAATGAGCAGTTCTTC. Protein sequence: CASSLPGHLYNEQFF.

CDR3 region: CASSLSGGVQETQYF. DNA of the CDR3: TGTGCCAGCAGCTTAAGCGGGGGGGTACAAGAGACCCAGTACTTC. J is TRBJ2-5 and V is TRBV5-4; 10 nucleotides match TRBD2. Per the germline V gene, CDR1 is SGHNT and CDR2 is YYREEE (reference sequence). CDR3 length: 15 amino acids. The J segment lost 2 bases and the V segment lost 2 bases, leaving 3 bases of the junction unmatched.

The CDR3 region is CASSPGQGVSGNTIYF. DNA for the CDR3: TGTGCCAGCAGTCCGGGGCAGGGGGTCTCTGGAAACACCATATATTTT. The V call is TRBV27, the J call TRBJ1-3; 7 positions agree with TRBD1. This CDR3 has 16 amino acids. Germline loops: CDR1 MNHEY, CDR2 SMNVEV (reference sequence). The V gene end was trimmed by 5 bases and the J gene end by 0 bases; junction bases not matched to a gene: 7.

The chain employs TRBV13 and TRBJ2-3; TRBD2 agrees at 12 bases. Germline V lookup: CDR1 PRHDT, CDR2 FYEKMQ (reference sequence). V shed 5 bases, J shed 2 bases, and the junction held 8 bases outside the gene matches. The CDR3 is 17 residues long. The chain's CDR3 is CASSPRWTSGTTDTQYF. In nucleotides, the CDR3 is TGTGCCAGCAGCCCCCGATGGACTAGCGGGACCACAGATACGCAGTATTTT.

This chain connects TRBV9 to TRBJ2-6; D possibly corresponds to TRBD2 (5 bases). V was pared by 0 bases and J by 3 bases, with 16 bases between. Germline lookup yields CDR1 SGDLS and CDR2 YYNGEE. The CDR3 length is 18 residues. Written as DNA, the CDR3 is TGTGCCAGCAGCGTAGCCGAGGCCTCGGGGAGTGGGGCCAACGTCCTGACTTTC. This gives the protein CASSVAEASGSGANVLTF.

The chain joins TRBV6-2 or TRBV6-3 to TRBJ1-1, with 7 bases identical to TRBD1. From germline, CDR1 is MNHEY and CDR2 SVGEGT. The CDR3 is made up of 14 amino acids. V shed 2 bases, J shed 4 bases, and the junction held 4 bases outside the gene matches. CDR3 protein: CASSYTGAATEAFF. Written as DNA, the CDR3 is TGTGCCAGCAGTTACACAGGGGCGGCCACTGAAGCTTTCTTT.

This chain links TRBV19 with TRBJ1-3, with D maybe TRBD1 (6 bases). CDR1 LNHDA and CDR2 SQIVND come from the germline V gene (reference sequence). Trimming stripped 3 bases from V and 9 bases from J, with 15 bases between. The CDR3 is made up of 14 amino acids. The DNA of the CDR3 is TGTGCCAGTAGTATGGGACAATCGAGGGGCACCATATATTTT. Protein sequence: CASSMGQSRGTIYF.

The rearrangement joins TRBV7-4 to TRBJ1-3; D remains ambiguous. Trimming shortened V by 5 bases and J by 2 bases, and 19 bases separated the two germline ends. The CDR3 extends over 17 amino acids. CDR1 is SGHVT, CDR2 SQSDAQ, per germline. CDR3 protein: CASSPANRVAPGNTIYF. The CDR3 coding sequence is TGTGCCAGCAGCCCCGCAAACCGGGTCGCACCTGGAAACACCATATATTTT.

The chain employs TRBV7-2 and TRBJ2-3; 7 nucleotides line up with TRBD2. The length of the CDR3 is 17 residues. From germline, CDR1 is SGHTA and CDR2 FQGNSA. V trimming: 5 bases; J trimming: 0 bases; junction bases outside the gene matches: 11. The CDR3 DNA is TGTGCCAGCAGCCCCTGGGGGGGGACTTCTAGCACAGATACGCAGTATTTT. This encodes CASSPWGGTSSTDTQYF.

The rearrangement joins TRBV2 to TRBJ1-1; TRBD1 aligns across 9 bases. J lost 5 bases, V lost 10 bases, and 8 bases had no gene match. The CDR3 has 13 amino acids. CDR1 SNHLY and CDR2 FYNNEI come from the germline V gene. The CDR3 protein is CATATGGWTEAFF. CDR3 DNA: TGTGCCACAGCGACAGGGGGTTGGACTGAAGCTTTCTTT.

The rearrangement links TRBV10-1 to TRBJ2-1; 9 bases are a match to TRBD2. Germline V gene lookup returns CDR1 WNHNN and CDR2 SYGVQD (reference sequence). The ends lost 0 bases at V and 7 bases at J; junction bases unmatched: 10. This CDR3 has 17 residues. The CDR3 loop reads CASSESQASGERNEQFF. CDR3 sequence (DNA): TGCGCCAGCAGTGAGTCACAAGCTAGCGGGGAGAGGAATGAGCAGTTCTTC.

The rearrangement links TRBV6-2 or TRBV6-3 to TRBJ1-4; a possible D gene is TRBD1 (6 bases). Germline V gives CDR1 MNHEY, CDR2 SVGEGT. V was trimmed by 2 bases and J by 8 bases, leaving 21 bases between them. The CDR3 runs 17 residues. The CDR3 loop is CASSYGGGAGVGEKLFF. CDR3 in DNA: TGTGCCAGCAGTTACGGAGGGGGGGCAGGGGTAGGCGAAAAACTGTTTTTT.

This chain links TRBV5-6 with TRBJ2-1, with D hard to call. CDR1 is SGHDT, CDR2 YYEEEE, per germline. Trimming removed 0 bases at V and 5 bases at J, with 12 bases between. The CDR3 loop spans 15 amino acids. The CDR3 sequence: CASSLEQPYDNEQFF. The CDR3 bases are TGTGCCAGCAGCTTGGAACAGCCGTACGACAATGAGCAGTTCTTC.

The V gene is TRBV7-9, the J gene TRBJ1-3; possibly TRBD1 for D (6 bases). Per the germline V gene, CDR1 is SEHNR and CDR2 is FQNEAQ (reference sequence). Trimming left V 1 base short and J 0 bases short, with 13 bases between. CDR3 length: 17 amino acids. In nucleotides, the CDR3 is TGTGCCAGCAGCTTAGTGGCGGGGGCGAGCTCTGGAAACACCATATATTTT. Its translation: CASSLVAGASSGNTIYF.

This chain uses TRBV6-5 with TRBJ1-2; 8 bases fit TRBD1. The V gene's germline CDR1 is MNHEY and CDR2 SVGAGI. The CDR3 extends over 16 amino acids. V was clipped by 2 bases and J by 3 bases; unmatched bases: 8. The CDR3 coding sequence is TGTGCCAGCAGTTACGGGCAGGGGGCGCGGTACTATGGCTACACCTTC. Protein sequence: CASSYGQGARYYGYTF.

The rearrangement links TRBV2 to TRBJ1-5; 11 bases fit TRBD1. The J segment lost 3 bases and the V segment lost 8 bases, leaving 3 bases of the junction unmatched. Germline V gives CDR1 SNHLY, CDR2 FYNNEI. The CDR3 sequence is 14 residues long. CDR3 coding DNA: TGTGCCAGCCTGGACAGGGGGCTCAATCAGCCCCAGCATTTT. Encoded protein: CASLDRGLNQPQHF.